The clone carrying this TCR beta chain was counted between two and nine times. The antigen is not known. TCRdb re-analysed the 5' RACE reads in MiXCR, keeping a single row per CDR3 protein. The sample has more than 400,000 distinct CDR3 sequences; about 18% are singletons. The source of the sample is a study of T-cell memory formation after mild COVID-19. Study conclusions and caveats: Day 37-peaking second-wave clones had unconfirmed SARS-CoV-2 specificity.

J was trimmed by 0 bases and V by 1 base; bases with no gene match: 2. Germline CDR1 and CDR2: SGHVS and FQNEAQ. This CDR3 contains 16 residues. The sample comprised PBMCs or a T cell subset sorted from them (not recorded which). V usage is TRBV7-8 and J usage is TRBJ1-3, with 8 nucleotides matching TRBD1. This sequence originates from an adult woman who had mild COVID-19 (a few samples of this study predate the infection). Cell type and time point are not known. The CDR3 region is CASSLVGTGSGNTIYF. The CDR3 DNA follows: TGTGCCAGCAGCTTAGTCGGGACAGGCTCTGGAAACACCATATATTTT.